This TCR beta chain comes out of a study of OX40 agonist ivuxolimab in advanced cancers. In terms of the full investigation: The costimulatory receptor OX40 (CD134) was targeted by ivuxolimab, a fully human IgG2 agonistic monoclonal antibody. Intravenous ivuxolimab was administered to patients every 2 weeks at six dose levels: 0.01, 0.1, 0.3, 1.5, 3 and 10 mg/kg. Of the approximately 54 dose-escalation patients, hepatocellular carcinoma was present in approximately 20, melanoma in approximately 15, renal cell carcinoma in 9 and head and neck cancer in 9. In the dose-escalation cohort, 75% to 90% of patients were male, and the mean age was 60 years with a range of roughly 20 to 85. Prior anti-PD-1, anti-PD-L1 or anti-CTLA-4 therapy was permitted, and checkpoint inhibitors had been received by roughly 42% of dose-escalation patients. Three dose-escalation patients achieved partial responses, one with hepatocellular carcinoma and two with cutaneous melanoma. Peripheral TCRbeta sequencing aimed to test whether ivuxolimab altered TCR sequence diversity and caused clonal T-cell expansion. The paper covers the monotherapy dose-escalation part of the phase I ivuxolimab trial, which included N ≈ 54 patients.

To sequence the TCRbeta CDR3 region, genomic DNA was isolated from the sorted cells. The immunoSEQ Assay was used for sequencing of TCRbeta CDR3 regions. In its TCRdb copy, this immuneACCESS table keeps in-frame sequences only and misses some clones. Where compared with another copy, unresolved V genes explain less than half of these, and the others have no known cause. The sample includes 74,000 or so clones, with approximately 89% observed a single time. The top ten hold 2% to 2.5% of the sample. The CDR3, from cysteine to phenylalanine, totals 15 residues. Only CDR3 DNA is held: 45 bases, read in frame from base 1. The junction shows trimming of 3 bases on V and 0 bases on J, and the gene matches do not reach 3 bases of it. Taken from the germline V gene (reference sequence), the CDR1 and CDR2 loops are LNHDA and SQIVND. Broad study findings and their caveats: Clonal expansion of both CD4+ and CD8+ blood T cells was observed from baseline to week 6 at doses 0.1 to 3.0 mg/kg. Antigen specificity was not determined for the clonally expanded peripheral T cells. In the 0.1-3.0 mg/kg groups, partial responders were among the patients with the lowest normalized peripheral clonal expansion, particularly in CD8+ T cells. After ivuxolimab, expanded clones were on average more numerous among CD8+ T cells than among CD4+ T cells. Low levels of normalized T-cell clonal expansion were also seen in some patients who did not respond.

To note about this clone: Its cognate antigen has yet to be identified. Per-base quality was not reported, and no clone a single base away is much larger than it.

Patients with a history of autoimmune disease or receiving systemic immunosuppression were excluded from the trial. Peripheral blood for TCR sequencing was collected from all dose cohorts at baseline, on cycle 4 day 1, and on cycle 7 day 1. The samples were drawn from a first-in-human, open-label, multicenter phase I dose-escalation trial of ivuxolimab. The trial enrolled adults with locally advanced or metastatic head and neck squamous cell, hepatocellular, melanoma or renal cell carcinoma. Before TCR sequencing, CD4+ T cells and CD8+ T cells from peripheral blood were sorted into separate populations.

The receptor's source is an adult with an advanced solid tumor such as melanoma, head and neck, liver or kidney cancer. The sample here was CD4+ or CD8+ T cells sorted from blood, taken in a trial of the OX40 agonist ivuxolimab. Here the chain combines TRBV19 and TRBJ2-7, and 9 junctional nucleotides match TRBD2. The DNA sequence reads TGTGCCAGTAGTATCACTAGCGGGCCCTCCTACGAGCAGTACTTC. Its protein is CASSITSGPSYEQYF.